This TCR beta chain stems from a study of T cells after yellow fever vaccination. 5'RACE template switching added a universal primer site and UMIs to TCR cDNA. TCRdb called the 5' RACE reads again in MiXCR, with one record for every CDR3 protein. The data show some 260,000 distinct CDR3 sequences, over 4.5% seen once. Study-wide results and limits: Peaking faster, on day 5 versus 15, the secondary response was nonetheless weaker.

This clonotype was seen ten or more times. Its antigen is not identified. The CDR3 is 12 residues long. V lost 3 bases to trimming and J lost 2 bases, with 7 bases between them. From germline, CDR1 is DFQATT and CDR2 SNEGSKA (reference sequence). The sequencing here drew on CD4+ T cells sorted from PBMCs, taken on the day of the yellow fever booster vaccination. The TCR was taken from a young man who received the YFV17D yellow fever vaccine. The chain uses TRBV20-1 and TRBJ2-5, with D unclear. This chain's CDR3 is CSASGHQETQYF. In nucleotides, the CDR3 is TGCAGTGCTAGTGGCCATCAAGAGACCCAGTACTTC.